The rows below give T cell receptor beta chains drawn from one sample of a study of T cell repertoires in aging, cancer and after chemotherapy. TCRdb analysed the multiplex PCR reads with MiXCR anew, one entry per CDR3 protein. The top ten hold around 21% of the sample, which has about 1,800 distinct CDR3 sequences, roughly 38% seen once. Specimen: blood. The receptors were sampled from a human donor with a solid tumor. Each CDR3 is given with its conserved first and last residue. A D gene is named only where the DNA matches it firmly. Only some rows state a clone size, as once, few, many or a class for expanded clones.

cdr3_aa cdr3_nt j_call d_call v_call clone_size
CASSPVGAGVANEQFF TGCGCCAGCAGCCCCGTTGGAGCGGGAGTGGCCAATGAGCAGTTCTTC TRBJ2-1 TRBD2 TRBV5-1 -
CASSPGGTTHNEQFF TGCGCCAGCAGCCCGGGGGGGACTACTCACAATGAGCAGTTCTTC TRBJ2-1 TRBD2 TRBV5-1 once
CSARDPLSPIGRAFF TGCAGTGCTAGAGATCCCCTTAGTCCCATAGGGCGGGCTTTCTTT TRBJ1-1 - TRBV20-1 -
CASSQTMNYSPLHF TGTGCCAGCAGCCAGACGATGAACTATTCACCCCTCCACTTT TRBJ1-6 - TRBV14 -
CSVESGLEETQYF TGCAGCGTTGAGTCCGGGCTCGAAGAGACCCAGTACTTC TRBJ2-5 - TRBV29-1 large
CSASKGGGAQPQHF TGCAGTGCGAGCAAAGGGGGGGGGGCTCAGCCCCAGCATTTT TRBJ1-5 - TRBV20-1 few
CASSFRGVGGNSPLHF TGTGCCAGCAGCTTTCGGGGGGTTGGGGGAAATTCACCCCTCCACTTT TRBJ1-6 - TRBV7-9 -
CASSDSAGGSTDTQYF TGTGCCAGCAGTGACTCAGCGGGGGGCAGCACAGATACGCAGTATTTT TRBJ2-3 TRBD2 TRBV6-4 large
CASSSHSGGSTDTQYF TGTGCCAGCAGTTCTCATAGCGGGGGAAGCACAGATACGCAGTATTTT TRBJ2-3 TRBD2 TRBV6-5 large
CASSRTSGPLQEQYF TGTGCCAGCAGCAGGACTAGCGGGCCGCTTCAAGAGCAGTACTTC TRBJ2-7 TRBD2 TRBV7-2 -
CASSEGPSDTIYF TGTGCCAGCAGCGAGGGCCCCTCCGACACCATATATTTT TRBJ1-3 - TRBV7-9 -
CASSPNLGEGSGNTIYF TGCGCCAGCAGCCCGAACCTGGGGGAAGGTTCTGGAAACACCATATATTTT TRBJ1-3 - TRBV5-1 -
CASSYEDTQYF TGTGCCAGCAGCTACGAAGATACGCAGTATTTT TRBJ2-3 - TRBV5-6 -
CASSVGTSGQETQYF TGTGCCAGCAGCGTAGGGACTAGCGGACAAGAGACCCAGTACTTC TRBJ2-5 TRBD2 TRBV9 -